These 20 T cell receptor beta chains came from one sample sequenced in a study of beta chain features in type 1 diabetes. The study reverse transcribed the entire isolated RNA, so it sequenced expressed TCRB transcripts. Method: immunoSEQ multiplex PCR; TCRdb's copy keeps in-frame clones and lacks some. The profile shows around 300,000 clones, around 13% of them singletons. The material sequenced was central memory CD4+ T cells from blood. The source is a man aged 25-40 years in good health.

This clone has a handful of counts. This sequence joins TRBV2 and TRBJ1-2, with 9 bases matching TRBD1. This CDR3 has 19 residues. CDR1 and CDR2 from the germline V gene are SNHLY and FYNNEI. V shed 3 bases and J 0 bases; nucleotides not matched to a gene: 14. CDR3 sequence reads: CASSDIGQGLIAPNYGYTF. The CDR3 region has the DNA TGTGCCAGCAGTGACATCGGACAGGGGCTCATAGCCCCTAACTATGGCTACACCTTC.

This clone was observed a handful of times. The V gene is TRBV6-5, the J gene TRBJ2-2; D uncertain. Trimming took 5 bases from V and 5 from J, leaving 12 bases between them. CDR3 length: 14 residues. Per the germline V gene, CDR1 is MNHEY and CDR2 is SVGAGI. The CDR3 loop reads CASSEIGRTGELFF. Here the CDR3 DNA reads TGTGCCAGCAGTGAAATTGGCAGGACCGGGGAGCTGTTTTTT.

The CDR3 here is CASSQSYNSPLHF. As DNA, the CDR3 is TGTGCCAGCAGCCAAAGTTATAATTCACCCCTCCACTTT. The V call is TRBV11-3, the J call TRBJ1-6; D uncertain. In germline, CDR1 is SGHNT, CDR2 YENEEA. V was trimmed by 5 bases and J by 4 bases, leaving 6 bases between them. The CDR3 is 13 residues long.

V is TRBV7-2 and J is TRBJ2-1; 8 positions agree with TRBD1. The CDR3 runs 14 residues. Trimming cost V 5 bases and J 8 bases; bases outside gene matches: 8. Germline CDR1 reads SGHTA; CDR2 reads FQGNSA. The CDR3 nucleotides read TGTGCCAGCAGCCGGGACAGGAGCTCTTATGAGCAGTTCTTC. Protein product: CASSRDRSSYEQFF.

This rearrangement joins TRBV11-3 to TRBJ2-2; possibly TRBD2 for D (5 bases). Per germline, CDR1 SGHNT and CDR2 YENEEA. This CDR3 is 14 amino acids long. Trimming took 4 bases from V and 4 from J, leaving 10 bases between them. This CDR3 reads CASSWRPGTGELFF. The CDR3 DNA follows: TGTGCCAGCAGCTGGAGGCCGGGCACCGGGGAGCTGTTTTTT. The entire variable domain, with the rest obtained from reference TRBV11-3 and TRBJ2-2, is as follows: EAGVVQSPRYKIIEKKQPVAFWCNPISGHNTLYWYLQNLGQGPELLIRYENEEAVDDSQLPKDRFSAERLKGVDSTLKIQPAELGDSAVYLCASSWRPGTGELFFGEGSRLTVL.

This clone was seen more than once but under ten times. This CDR3 reads CASSSATVEQYF. Here the CDR3 DNA reads TGTGCCAGCAGCTCCGCCACCGTCGAGCAGTACTTC. The chain uses TRBV7-2 and TRBJ2-7; no firm D call. Germline lookup yields CDR1 SGHTA and CDR2 FQGNSA. This CDR3 region has 12 residues. Trimming removed 4 bases from V and 6 bases from J, with 10 bases in between.

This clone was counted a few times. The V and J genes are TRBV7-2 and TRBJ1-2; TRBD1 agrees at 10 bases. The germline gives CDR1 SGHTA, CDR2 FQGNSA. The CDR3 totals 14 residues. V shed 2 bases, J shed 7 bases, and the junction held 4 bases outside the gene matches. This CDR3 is CASSLLGQGFGYTF. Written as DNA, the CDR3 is TGTGCCAGCAGCTTACTGGGACAGGGGTTTGGCTACACCTTC.

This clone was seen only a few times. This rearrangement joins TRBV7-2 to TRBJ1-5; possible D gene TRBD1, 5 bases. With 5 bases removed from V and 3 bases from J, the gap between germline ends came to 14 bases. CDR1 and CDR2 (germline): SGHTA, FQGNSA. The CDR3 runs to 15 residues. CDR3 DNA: TGTGCCAGCAGCCAAGGGACGGGGCTCAATCAGCCCCAGCATTTT. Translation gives CASSQGTGLNQPQHF.

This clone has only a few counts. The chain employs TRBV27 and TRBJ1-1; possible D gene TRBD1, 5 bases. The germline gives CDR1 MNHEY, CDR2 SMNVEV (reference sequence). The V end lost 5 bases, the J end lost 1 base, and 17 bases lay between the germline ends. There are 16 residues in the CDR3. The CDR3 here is CASSPTGRVRNTEAFF. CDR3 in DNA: TGTGCCAGCAGTCCCACGGGCAGGGTAAGGAACACTGAAGCTTTCTTT.

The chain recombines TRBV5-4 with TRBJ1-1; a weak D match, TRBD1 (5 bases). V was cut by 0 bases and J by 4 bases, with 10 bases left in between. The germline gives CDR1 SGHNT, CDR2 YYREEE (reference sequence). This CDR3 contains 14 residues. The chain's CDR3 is CASSLGWGSTEAFF. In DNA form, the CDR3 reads TGTGCCAGCAGCTTGGGTTGGGGGAGCACTGAAGCTTTCTTT.

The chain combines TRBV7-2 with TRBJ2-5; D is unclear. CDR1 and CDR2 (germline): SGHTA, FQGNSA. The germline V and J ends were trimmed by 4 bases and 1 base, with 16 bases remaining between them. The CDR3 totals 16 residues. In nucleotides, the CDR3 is TGTGCCAGCAGCTCCCGCCTTTCCGGGTTCCAAGAGACCCAGTACTTC. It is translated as CASSSRLSGFQETQYF. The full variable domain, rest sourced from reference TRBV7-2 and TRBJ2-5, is GAGVSQSPSNKVTEKGKDVELRCDPISGHTALYWYRQSLGQGLEFLIYFQGNSAPDKSGLPSDRFSAERTGGSVSTLTIQRTQQEDSAVYLCASSSRLSGFQETQYFGPGTRLLVL.

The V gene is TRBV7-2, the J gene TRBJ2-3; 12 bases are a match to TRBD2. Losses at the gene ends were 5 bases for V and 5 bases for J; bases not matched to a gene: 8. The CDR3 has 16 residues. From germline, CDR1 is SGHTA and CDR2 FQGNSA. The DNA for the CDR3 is TGTGCCAGCAGCCCACGGACTAGCGGGACGGGAGATACGCAGTATTTT. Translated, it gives CASSPRTSGTGDTQYF.

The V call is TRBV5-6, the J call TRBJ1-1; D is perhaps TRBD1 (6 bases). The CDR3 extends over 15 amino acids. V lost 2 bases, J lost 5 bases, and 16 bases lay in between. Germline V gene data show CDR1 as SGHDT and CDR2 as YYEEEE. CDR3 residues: CASSFGTSRFTEAFF. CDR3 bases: TGTGCCAGCAGCTTCGGGACATCGCGATTTACTGAAGCTTTCTTT.

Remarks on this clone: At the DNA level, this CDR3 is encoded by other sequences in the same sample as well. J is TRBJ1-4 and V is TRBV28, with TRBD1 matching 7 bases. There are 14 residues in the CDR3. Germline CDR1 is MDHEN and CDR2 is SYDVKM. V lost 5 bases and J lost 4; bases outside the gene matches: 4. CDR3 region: CASSTGTVNEKLFF. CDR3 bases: TGTGCCAGCAGTACCGGGACAGTTAATGAAAAACTGTTTTTT.

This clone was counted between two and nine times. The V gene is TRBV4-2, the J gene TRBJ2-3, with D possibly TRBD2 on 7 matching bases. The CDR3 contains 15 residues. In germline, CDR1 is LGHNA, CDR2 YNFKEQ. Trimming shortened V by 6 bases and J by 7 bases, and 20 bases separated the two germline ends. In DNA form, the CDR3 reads TGTGCCAGCAGGGCTAGCTGGGGGGGCCTAAATACGCAGTATTTT. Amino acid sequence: CASRASWGGLNTQYF.

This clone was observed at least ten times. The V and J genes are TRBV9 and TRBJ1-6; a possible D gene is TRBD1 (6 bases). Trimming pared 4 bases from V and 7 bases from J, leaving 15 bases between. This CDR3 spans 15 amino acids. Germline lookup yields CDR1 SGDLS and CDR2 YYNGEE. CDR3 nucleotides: TGTGCCAGCAGCACCAGCGGGGGGCGGAATTCACCCCTCCACTTT. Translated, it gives CASSTSGGRNSPLHF.

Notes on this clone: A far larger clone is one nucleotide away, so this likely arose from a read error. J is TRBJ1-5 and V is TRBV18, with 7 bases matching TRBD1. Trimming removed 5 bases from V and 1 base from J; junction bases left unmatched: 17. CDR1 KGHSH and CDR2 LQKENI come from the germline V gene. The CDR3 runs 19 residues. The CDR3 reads CASSTLPGQWIISNQPQHF. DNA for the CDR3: TGTGCCAGCTCAACTTTGCCGGGACAGTGGATTATAAGCAATCAGCCCCAGCATTTT.

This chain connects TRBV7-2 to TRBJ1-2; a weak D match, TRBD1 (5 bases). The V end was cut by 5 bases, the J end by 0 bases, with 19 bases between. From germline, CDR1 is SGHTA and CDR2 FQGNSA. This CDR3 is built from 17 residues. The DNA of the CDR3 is TGTGCCAGCAGCCCCCGACAGACTCTAGAAGCTAACTATGGCTACACCTTC. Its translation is CASSPRQTLEANYGYTF. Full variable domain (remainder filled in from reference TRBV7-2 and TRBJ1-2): GAGVSQSPSNKVTEKGKDVELRCDPISGHTALYWYRQSLGQGLEFLIYFQGNSAPDKSGLPSDRFSAERTGGSVSTLTIQRTQQEDSAVYLCASSPRQTLEANYGYTFGSGTRLTVV.

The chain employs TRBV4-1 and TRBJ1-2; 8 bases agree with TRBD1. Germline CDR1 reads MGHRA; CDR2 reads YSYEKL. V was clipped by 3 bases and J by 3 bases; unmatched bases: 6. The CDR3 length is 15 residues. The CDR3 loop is CASSHRTGLDYGYTF. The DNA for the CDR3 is TGCGCCAGCAGCCACCGGACAGGGCTAGACTATGGCTACACCTTC.

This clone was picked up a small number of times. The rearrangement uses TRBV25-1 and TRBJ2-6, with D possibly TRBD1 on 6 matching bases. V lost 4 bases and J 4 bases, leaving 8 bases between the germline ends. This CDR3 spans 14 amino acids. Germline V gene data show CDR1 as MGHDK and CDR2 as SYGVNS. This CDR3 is CASSGQVGANVLTF. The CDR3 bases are TGTGCCAGCAGTGGACAGGTGGGGGCCAACGTCCTGACTTTC.